This record covers a single T cell receptor (beta chain). This entry belongs to a study of shared clonotypes between healthy human individuals. CDR1 and CDR2 from the germline V gene are SQVTM and ANQGSEA. The CDR3 is made up of 15 amino acids. V dropped 6 bases and J dropped 3; count of bases not matched to a gene: 11. Clones were read by immunoSEQ multiplex PCR, and TCRdb kept only the in-frame ones, dropping some. The profile shows more than 2 million clones, 95% of them singletons. Source material: naive CD4+ T cells sorted from blood. The subset is: CD45RA+ positively selected. The sequence was obtained from a man between 18 and 29 years old in good health. V and J are TRBV29-1 and TRBJ2-7; 10 bases align to TRBD1. The CDR3 nucleotides are TGCAGCGTCCTACGGGGGGACAGGGGTAGCTACGAGCAGTACTTC. It is translated as CSVLRGDRGSYEQYF.